A single sample gave rise to the 9 T cell receptor beta chains below, sequenced in a study of human T cells and chemical hapten exposure. In TCRdb, the RACE reads were re-called with MiXCR into one record per CDR3 protein. Among around 110,000 distinct CDR3 sequences listed, 12% were seen once. The time point: patch test 1, 2 weeks after DPC sensitization. Treatment of the sample: therapeutic diphenylcyclopropenone sensitization with weekly scalp DPC. Here the sequenced sample was whole blood, taken in connection with sensitization to the hapten diphenylcyclopropenone (DPC). Receptors originate from a woman in her forties or fifties with alopecia areata. Some clones in this sample may be carry-over from other donors' samples.

The rearrangement links TRBV28 to TRBJ2-5; TRBD1 matches at 7 bases. There are 15 residues in the CDR3. V lost 6 bases to trimming and J lost 4 bases; unmatched junction nucleotides: 11. CDR1 and CDR2 (germline): MDHEN, SYDVKM. CDR3 nucleotides: TGTGCCAGCAGCCTAGGGGCGACAGGGATAGAGACCCAGTACTTC. Translation: CASSLGATGIETQYF.

V and J are TRBV27 and TRBJ1-2; D remains unclear. From germline, CDR1 is MNHEY and CDR2 SMNVEV (reference sequence). The CDR3 runs to 12 residues. Trimming shortened V by 6 bases and J by 6 bases, and 11 bases separated the two germline ends. CDR3 nucleotides: TGTGCCAGCAGGACCAAAGGTCATGGCTACACCTTC. Residues: CASRTKGHGYTF.

V usage is TRBV28 and J usage is TRBJ2-5; weak D call: TRBD1 (6 bases). The CDR3 is 11 amino acids. Germline lookup yields CDR1 MDHEN and CDR2 SYDVKM. The V and J ends lost 4 bases and 9 bases respectively, with 9 bases between them. The CDR3 DNA sequence: TGTGCCAGCAGTTACGGACAGCCCCAGTACTTC. Its protein product is CASSYGQPQYF.

V is TRBV29-1 and J is TRBJ1-1, with 7 bases aligning to TRBD1. The CDR3 spans 13 residues. The V gene's germline CDR1 is SQVTM and CDR2 ANQGSEA. V was clipped by 6 bases and J by 1 base; unmatched bases: 5. The CDR3, as DNA: TGCAGCGTGAGACAGGGTTCGAACACTGAAGCTTTCTTT. It is translated as CSVRQGSNTEAFF.

In this sample, this clonotype turned up many times. The CDR3 nucleotides are TGTGCCAGCAGAACTAGCGGGGGCAGCTCCTACAATGAGCAGTTCTTC. Translating it yields CASRTSGGSSYNEQFF. This chain joins TRBV7-2 and TRBJ2-1; 11 positions agree with TRBD2. Germline trimming cut 6 bases from V and 0 bases from J; bases unmatched to any gene: 4. Germline V gene sequence: CDR1 SGHTA, CDR2 FQGNSA. The CDR3 consists of 16 residues.

This chain's CDR3 is CSGRTGRETQYF. CDR3 DNA: TGCAGCGGGAGGACAGGGAGAGAGACCCAGTACTTC. The gene calls are TRBV29-1 and TRBJ2-5; 8 positions agree with TRBD1. The CDR3 has 12 residues. The V and J ends lost 7 bases and 4 bases, in that order; junction bases with no gene match: 5. The germline gives CDR1 SQVTM, CDR2 ANQGSEA.

This clonotype showed up many times. The genes are TRBV6-6 and TRBJ2-1, with unresolved D. Germline loops: CDR1 MNHNY, CDR2 SVGAGI (reference sequence). V was cut by 4 bases and J by 10 bases, with 11 bases left in between. The CDR3 is 12 residues long. The CDR3 bases are TGTGCCAGCAGTTTTTCCGGTGTGGAGCAGTTCTTC. This sequence encodes CASSFSGVEQFF.

This clonotype was detected many times. This sequence joins TRBV5-1 and TRBJ2-1, with D tentatively TRBD2 (5 bases). The CDR3 extends over 14 amino acids. V was trimmed by 3 bases and J by 0 bases, leaving 7 bases between them. In germline, CDR1 is SGHRS, CDR2 YFSETQ. The CDR3 bases are TGCGCCAGCAGCTCGGGGTCCTCCTACAATGAGCAGTTCTTC. This sequence encodes CASSSGSSYNEQFF.

This clonotype appeared many times. V and J are TRBV20-1 and TRBJ1-1; no definite D call. Germline V gene sequence: CDR1 DFQATT, CDR2 SNEGSKA (reference sequence). V lost 2 bases and J 5 bases, leaving 12 bases between the germline ends. The CDR3 is 13 amino acids. The DNA of the CDR3 is TGCAGTGCTAGACCAAGTTCGAAAACTGAAGCTTTCTTT. This sequence encodes CSARPSSKTEAFF.